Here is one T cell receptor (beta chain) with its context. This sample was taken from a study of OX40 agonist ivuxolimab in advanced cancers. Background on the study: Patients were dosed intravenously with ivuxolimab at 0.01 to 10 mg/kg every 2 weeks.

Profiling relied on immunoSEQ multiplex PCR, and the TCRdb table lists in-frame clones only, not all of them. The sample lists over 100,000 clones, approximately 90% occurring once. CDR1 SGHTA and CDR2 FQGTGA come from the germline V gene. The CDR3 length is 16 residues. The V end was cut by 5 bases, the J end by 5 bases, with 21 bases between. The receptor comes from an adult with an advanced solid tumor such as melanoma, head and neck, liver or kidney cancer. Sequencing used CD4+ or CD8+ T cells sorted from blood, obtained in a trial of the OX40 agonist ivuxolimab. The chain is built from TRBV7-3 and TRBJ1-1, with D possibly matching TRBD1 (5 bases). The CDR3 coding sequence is TGTGCCAGCAGCGTTGGAGGGGCGTTCACACGAACTGAAGCTTTCTTT. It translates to CASSVGGAFTRTEAFF.